The source of this T cell receptor beta chain is a study of blood T cell repertoires in COVID-19. Study information: The study drew acute and convalescent COVID-19 samples from the United States, Italy and Spain. T cells, B-cell-depleted T cells, or PBMCs provided the cDNA or gDNA that served as material.

V was shortened by 6 bases and J by 0 bases, with 9 bases between the two germline ends. In germline, CDR1 is SGHDN, CDR2 FVKESK. CDR3 size: 13 residues. Authors' methods: Estimates of nucleated cell counts were drawn from the amplification of reference gene primers. The repertoire was sequenced with immunoSEQ multiplex PCR; TCRdb's copy has only in-frame clones and lacks some. That table is the source of V, J and clone size, and D and trimming were worked out from the DNA. This table holds approximately 400,000 clones, more than 80% found once. The clonotype comes from a man in his forties or fifties with acute or convalescent COVID-19. The rearrangement joins TRBV14 to TRBJ2-7; D not resolved. The material sequenced was peripheral blood. The DNA for the CDR3 is TGTGCCAGCAGATTTGCGGACTCCTACGAGCAGTACTTC. Its protein is CASRFADSYEQYF.